At least ten counts were recorded for the clone carrying this T cell receptor beta chain. Its matching antigen is unknown. The data belong to a study of CD8 T cells in ankylosing spondylitis. Study conclusions and caveats: Seemingly characteristic of ankylosing spondylitis blood was a TCR beta motif consisting of several highly homologous variants.

The CDR3 runs to 15 residues. J gave up 5 bases and V 2 bases, and 8 bases lay outside the gene matches. The germline CDR1 and CDR2 sequences are SEHNR and FQNEAQ (reference sequence). Quantitative 5'-RACE with molecular barcodes was used to make the TCR beta libraries. Each CDR3 protein is one row after TCRdb ran MiXCR on the 5' RACE reads. The sample records about 240,000 distinct CDR3 sequences, about 9.1% being singletons. This receptor was taken from a male donor with ankylosing spondylitis or in good health (not recorded which). V is TRBV7-9 and J is TRBJ2-5, with TRBD1 identical over 7 bases. Input material: blood, either unsorted or a sorted T cell fraction (not recorded which). The CDR3 loop reads CASSLQPTGPETQYF. The DNA of the CDR3 is TGTGCCAGCAGCTTACAACCGACAGGGCCGGAGACCCAGTACTTC.